This TCR beta chain comes out of a study of cytomegalovirus exposure and HLA in healthy donors. Study details: Counted in an early data release were about 86 million unique TCRs from HLA-typed donors.

The sample holds a few counts of this clone. Its target is unknown. Study-wide results and caveats: Analysis performed later found about 18,000 TCR beta sequences associated with HLA alleles at 0.05 false discovery rate. For most subjects, TCR beta sequences were reported to predict HLA-A and HLA-B alleles with accuracy. The study had only CMV serostatus as immune exposure information.

Use of 60 Vbeta and 13 Jbeta primers characterized the PCR. Sequencing was performed with immunoSEQ multiplex PCR; in TCRdb, only in-frame clones are kept and a portion is missing. The profile covers more than 150,000 clones, with more than 60% appearing a single time and about 1.5% taken by the ten largest. The sample consisted of PBMCs. The clonotype originates from a man between 18 and 29 years old in good health and CMV-seronegative.

Here the CDR3 reads CASSFNSGTYEQYF. DNA of the CDR3: TGTGCCAGCAGCTTTAATTCGGGAACCTACGAGCAGTACTTC. J is TRBJ2-7 and V is TRBV11-2, with D perhaps TRBD2 (5 bases). Trimming took off 3 bases at V and 2 bases at J, with 11 bases between the two ends. Germline V lookup: CDR1 SGHAT, CDR2 FQNNGV. The CDR3 contains 14 residues.